This TCR beta chain was sequenced for a study of cytotoxic CD8 clonotypes in ibrutinib-treated CLL. This clone showed up just once. The repertoire was sequenced with immunoSEQ multiplex PCR; TCRdb's copy has only in-frame clones and lacks some. The sample records 100,000 to 150,000 clones, 80% to 90% being singletons. Germline V CDR1 and CDR2: MNHNS, SASEGT. The CDR3 is made up of 13 amino acids. J lost 1 base, V lost 9 bases, and 5 bases had no gene match. This chain uses TRBV6-1 with TRBJ2-5; 7 nucleotides agree with TRBD2. The material sequenced was PBMCs, taken after 24 months of ibrutinib treatment. The TCR was taken from a human donor with chronic lymphocytic leukemia. For the CDR3, the DNA is TGTGCCAGGGGGGAGGGTCCCCAAGAGACCCAGTACTTC. Protein product: CARGEGPQETQYF.